These T cell receptor beta chains were read from a single sample in a study of shared clonotypes between healthy human individuals. Data came from immunoSEQ multiplex PCR; TCRdb stores just in-frame clones and leaves some out. Of 1.5 million to 1.9 million clones in the sample, 98% were seen once. Source material: naive CD4+ T cells sorted from blood. The origin of the receptors is a man in his thirties or forties in good health. CDR3s include the opening cysteine and the closing phenylalanine or tryptophan. D genes are given only for firm matches. Rows may omit the clone size; those that give it use once, few, many or a size class.

DNA: TGTGCCAGCAGTGCTATAACGACAGATACGCAGTATTTT
CDR3: CASSAITTDTQYF
D: -
V: TRBV2
size: -
J: TRBJ2-3

DNA: TGTGCCAGCAGGCCGACAGGGTCTTATGCTCAGCCCCAGCATTTT
CDR3: CASRPTGSYAQPQHF
D: TRBD1
V: TRBV6-5
size: -
J: TRBJ1-5

DNA: TGTGCCAGCAGCTTGGGTCTAGACAGCTCGGGCTATGAAAAACTGTTTTTT
CDR3: CASSLGLDSSGYEKLFF
D: -
V: TRBV5-6
size: -
J: TRBJ1-4

DNA: TGTGCCAGCTCACCAATGACAGGTTCAGAGACCCAGTACTTC
CDR3: CASSPMTGSETQYF
D: -
V: TRBV18
size: -
J: TRBJ2-5

DNA: TGCGCCAGCAGCTTAGGGGCACAGGGCCAAAATGAGCAGTTCTTC
CDR3: CASSLGAQGQNEQFF
D: -
V: TRBV5-1
size: -
J: TRBJ2-1

DNA: TGCAGCGTTGACTTGGACAGGGGTGAAAAACTGTTTTTT
CDR3: CSVDLDRGEKLFF
D: TRBD1
V: TRBV29-1
size: -
J: TRBJ1-4

DNA: TGTGCCAGCTCACTCCCAGGCAAGGGCTACGAGCAGTACTTC
CDR3: CASSLPGKGYEQYF
D: -
V: TRBV18
size: -
J: TRBJ2-7

DNA: TGTGCCATCAGTGAGACTAGGGGACTAGATTCAGGCGAGCAGTACTTC
CDR3: CAISETRGLDSGEQYF
D: TRBD2
V: TRBV10-3
size: -
J: TRBJ2-7

DNA: TGTGCCAGCTCACCGTACACCTACGACAATGAGCAGTTCTTC
CDR3: CASSPYTYDNEQFF
D: -
V: TRBV18
size: -
J: TRBJ2-1

DNA: TGTGCCACCAGCAGAGTCACAGATACGCAGTATTTT
CDR3: CATSRVTDTQYF
D: -
V: TRBV15
size: -
J: TRBJ2-3

DNA: TGTGCCAGCAGCTCCCGTAAGCAAGAGACCCAGTACTTC
CDR3: CASSSRKQETQYF
D: -
V: TRBV7-9
size: -
J: TRBJ2-5

DNA: TGTGCCAGCGGTCGGCAGGGATCCCCTGAAGCTTTCTTT
CDR3: CASGRQGSPEAFF
D: -
V: TRBV27
size: -
J: TRBJ1-1

DNA: TGCAGCGTTGAAGACGGATACTCCTACGAGCAGTACTTC
CDR3: CSVEDGYSYEQYF
D: -
V: TRBV29-1
size: -
J: TRBJ2-7

DNA: TGCGCCAGCAGCCAAGGGCTTGGGACTAGTTTTCGCTACGAGCAGTACTTC
CDR3: CASSQGLGTSFRYEQYF
D: TRBD2
V: TRBV4-3
size: -
J: TRBJ2-7

DNA: TGTTCTGCCGGGACTAGCGGACTGACCTACGAGCAGTACTTC
CDR3: CSAGTSGLTYEQYF
D: TRBD2
V: TRBV28
size: -
J: TRBJ2-7

DNA: TGTGCCAGCAGCCTATGGACAGTCCAAGAGACCCAGTACTTC
CDR3: CASSLWTVQETQYF
D: -
V: TRBV7-2
size: -
J: TRBJ2-5

DNA: TGTGCCAGCAGCTTAGATTTCAGCGGGACAAATGAGCAGTTCTTC
CDR3: CASSLDFSGTNEQFF
D: -
V: TRBV11-2
size: -
J: TRBJ2-1

DNA: TGTGCCAGCAGCCAAGAAGGACTAGCGGGGTCCGAGCAGTACTTC
CDR3: CASSQEGLAGSEQYF
D: TRBD2
V: TRBV14
size: -
J: TRBJ2-7

DNA: TGTGCCAGCAGTTCGACAAACGCTGGCTACACCTTC
CDR3: CASSSTNAGYTF
D: -
V: TRBV28
size: -
J: TRBJ1-2

DNA: TGTGCCAGCTCACCTCAGTACGGGGAGCTGTTTTTT
CDR3: CASSPQYGELFF
D: -
V: TRBV18
size: -
J: TRBJ2-2

DNA: TGTGCCAGCTCACCAGAGCTGGGGTCCAAAAACATTCAGTACTTC
CDR3: CASSPELGSKNIQYF
D: -
V: TRBV18
size: once
J: TRBJ2-4

DNA: TGTGCCAGCAGCTCGACAGGGGGCGTCCGGGAGACCCAGTACTTC
CDR3: CASSSTGGVRETQYF
D: TRBD1
V: TRBV28
size: -
J: TRBJ2-5

DNA: TGTGCCAGCTCACCAGGGGGACTAGCGAAGGAGACCCAGTACTTC
CDR3: CASSPGGLAKETQYF
D: TRBD2
V: TRBV18
size: -
J: TRBJ2-5

DNA: TGTGCCAGCAGTTCCCTAATAAGGAGCACAGATACGCAGTATTTT
CDR3: CASSSLIRSTDTQYF
D: -
V: TRBV27
size: -
J: TRBJ2-3

DNA: TGTGCCAGCAGTCCTAGGACTAGCGGGAGCCTTAAAGACAATGAGCAGTTCTTC
CDR3: CASSPRTSGSLKDNEQFF
D: TRBD2
V: TRBV28
size: once
J: TRBJ2-1

DNA: TGTGCCAGCAGTTATACAGGGAGTACCACAGATACGCAGTATTTT
CDR3: CASSYTGSTTDTQYF
D: -
V: TRBV2
size: -
J: TRBJ2-3

DNA: TGTGCCAGCAGCCGAGGAGACACAGATACGCAGTATTTT
CDR3: CASSRGDTDTQYF
D: -
V: TRBV5-4
size: -
J: TRBJ2-3

DNA: TGCAGCGTTGAAATAGGTCTAGCGGAGAACAATGAGCAGTTCTTC
CDR3: CSVEIGLAENNEQFF
D: TRBD2
V: TRBV29-1
size: -
J: TRBJ2-1

DNA: TGTGCCAGCAGTGAAGCGAGGAGCGGGAGTCGCTACAATGAGCAGTTCTTC
CDR3: CASSEARSGSRYNEQFF
D: TRBD2
V: TRBV6-1
size: -
J: TRBJ2-1

DNA: TGTGCCAGCAGCTTAGGAGTACAGGGGGCCACAGATACGCAGTATTTT
CDR3: CASSLGVQGATDTQYF
D: TRBD1
V: TRBV13
size: -
J: TRBJ2-3

DNA: TGTGCCAGCAAGGTGAAGGGAGCCTATGGCTACACCTTC
CDR3: CASKVKGAYGYTF
D: -
V: TRBV2
size: -
J: TRBJ1-2

DNA: TGTGCCAGTAGCCCCGGGGGTTCGGGGGATCAGCCCCAGCATTTT
CDR3: CASSPGGSGDQPQHF
D: -
V: TRBV19
size: -
J: TRBJ1-5

DNA: TGTGCCAGCAGCTTAGAGTCCAGGGCGAACACCGGGGAGCTGTTTTTT
CDR3: CASSLESRANTGELFF
D: -
V: TRBV7-2
size: -
J: TRBJ2-2

DNA: TGTGCCAGCTCACCACAGGGCTCTGGAAACACCATATATTTT
CDR3: CASSPQGSGNTIYF
D: -
V: TRBV18
size: -
J: TRBJ1-3

DNA: TGTGCCAGCAGCTTAGAAAGGACAGGTTCGGATAACTATGGCTACACCTTC
CDR3: CASSLERTGSDNYGYTF
D: TRBD1
V: TRBV7-9
size: -
J: TRBJ1-2

DNA: TGTGCCAGCTCACAGGGGGGCTCCTACGAGCAGTACTTC
CDR3: CASSQGGSYEQYF
D: -
V: TRBV18
size: -
J: TRBJ2-7

DNA: TGTGCCAGCAGCCAGGACAGGGTCAATCAGCCCCAGCATTTT
CDR3: CASSQDRVNQPQHF
D: TRBD1
V: TRBV11-2
size: -
J: TRBJ1-5

DNA: TGTGCCAGCAGTTTTCCTCTTAGCTCCTACGAGCAGTACTTC
CDR3: CASSFPLSSYEQYF
D: -
V: TRBV6-5
size: -
J: TRBJ2-7

DNA: TGTGCCAGCAGTGTCAGGGGCCCAAACTATGGCTACACCTTC
CDR3: CASSVRGPNYGYTF
D: -
V: TRBV28
size: -
J: TRBJ1-2

DNA: TGCGCCAGCAGCGCCGGGCCAGACTATGGCTACACCTTC
CDR3: CASSAGPDYGYTF
D: -
V: TRBV5-1
size: -
J: TRBJ1-2

DNA: TGCGCCAGCAGCGGCCTCGGGACCGACGATGAAGAGCAGTTCTTC
CDR3: CASSGLGTDDEEQFF
D: -
V: TRBV5-1
size: -
J: TRBJ2-1

DNA: TGCACCCCAAGTGGACACTCCTACGAGCAGTACTTC
CDR3: CTPSGHSYEQYF
D: -
V: TRBV23-1
size: -
J: TRBJ2-7

DNA: TGCGCCAGAAACCGCGTGTACACCCTTCACTCTGGAAACACCATATATTTT
CDR3: CARNRVYTLHSGNTIYF
D: -
V: TRBV23-1
size: -
J: TRBJ1-3

DNA: TGTGCCAGCAGCTCGTTCGGGGGAAACTATGGCTACACCTTC
CDR3: CASSSFGGNYGYTF
D: -
V: TRBV7-3
size: -
J: TRBJ1-2

DNA: TGTGCCAGCAGCCTGGAGGGGGTTGGAGAGACCCAGTACTTC
CDR3: CASSLEGVGETQYF
D: -
V: TRBV5-4
size: -
J: TRBJ2-5

DNA: TGTGCCAGCCTGGGACCTGCGGTTACCGGCTACACCTTC
CDR3: CASLGPAVTGYTF
D: -
V: TRBV6-5
size: -
J: TRBJ1-2

DNA: TGCGCCAGCAGCTCCGTAGCGGTTGGGGGGACAGATACGCAGTATTTT
CDR3: CASSSVAVGGTDTQYF
D: -
V: TRBV5-1
size: -
J: TRBJ2-3

DNA: TGCGCCAGCAGCTTGAACACATTGTCCTACGAGCAGTACTTC
CDR3: CASSLNTLSYEQYF
D: -
V: TRBV5-1
size: -
J: TRBJ2-7

DNA: TGCGCCAGCAGCCAAGTAGCAATTTTGAACACTGAAGCTTTCTTT
CDR3: CASSQVAILNTEAFF
D: -
V: TRBV4-1
size: -
J: TRBJ1-1

DNA: TGTGCCAGCAGTGAAGGGCCGGGTCTAGCGGCAGAGACCCAGTACTTC
CDR3: CASSEGPGLAAETQYF
D: TRBD2
V: TRBV2
size: once
J: TRBJ2-5

DNA: TGTGCCAGCAAGGGGATTTACAATCAGCCCCAGCATTTT
CDR3: CASKGIYNQPQHF
D: -
V: TRBV2
size: -
J: TRBJ1-5

DNA: TGTGCCAGCACTGTCAGGGGCACAGATACGCAGTATTTT
CDR3: CASTVRGTDTQYF
D: -
V: TRBV27
size: -
J: TRBJ2-3

DNA: TGTGCCAGCAGCTTGGCCGCGACAGGGATCAACAATGAGCAGTTCTTC
CDR3: CASSLAATGINNEQFF
D: TRBD1
V: TRBV5-4
size: -
J: TRBJ2-1

DNA: TGTGCCAGCAGCCCCGGGACTGTGGCGACAGATACGCAGTATTTT
CDR3: CASSPGTVATDTQYF
D: -
V: TRBV5-6
size: -
J: TRBJ2-3

DNA: TGCAGTGCGTCCGAATATGGCGAGCAGTACTTC
CDR3: CSASEYGEQYF
D: -
V: TRBV20-1
size: -
J: TRBJ2-7